The rows below give T cell receptor beta chains drawn from one sample of a study of cytomegalovirus exposure and HLA in healthy donors. The protocol was immunoSEQ multiplex PCR, while the TCRdb copy is restricted to in-frame clones and leaves out a portion. Its listing shows more than 25,000 clones. Sequenced material: PBMCs. All receptors come from a man under 40 in good health and CMV-seronegative. The CDR3 runs from the conserved cysteine through the conserved F or W. D genes are given only for firm matches.

V gene: TRBV6-5; D gene: NA; J gene: TRBJ2-3; CDR3 DNA: TGTGCCAGCAGCGGGACAACAGCTAGCACAGATACGCAGTATTTT; CDR3 protein: CASSGTTASTDTQYF
V gene: TRBV27; D gene: NA; J gene: TRBJ2-1; CDR3 DNA: TGTGCCAGCAGTTTATCTAGCGAGGGTTACAATGAGCAGTTCTTC; CDR3 protein: CASSLSSEGYNEQFF
V gene: TRBV19; D gene: TRBD1; J gene: TRBJ2-5; CDR3 DNA: TGTGCCAGTAGTAGAGGGACAGGGGGAGGAGAGACCCAGTACTTC; CDR3 protein: CASSRGTGGGETQYF
V gene: TRBV18; D gene: NA; J gene: TRBJ1-3; CDR3 DNA: TGTGCCAGCTCACCAACAGGTTATGACTCTGGAAACACCATATATTTT; CDR3 protein: CASSPTGYDSGNTIYF
V gene: TRBV11-2; D gene: NA; J gene: TRBJ2-4; CDR3 DNA: TGTGCCAGCAGCTTAAACTTCGAGAACATTCAGTACTTC; CDR3 protein: CASSLNFENIQYF
V gene: TRBV29-1; D gene: NA; J gene: TRBJ1-2; CDR3 DNA: TGCAGCGTTGAAGAAAGCCCGTCAACTTATGGCTACACCTTC; CDR3 protein: CSVEESPSTYGYTF
V gene: TRBV18; D gene: TRBD2; J gene: TRBJ2-7; CDR3 DNA: TGTGCCAGCTCACCACCCCTAACTAGCGGGAAGGGTAACGAGCAGTACTTC; CDR3 protein: CASSPPLTSGKGNEQYF
V gene: TRBV5-8; D gene: NA; J gene: TRBJ1-6; CDR3 DNA: TGTGCCAGCAGGACACAGGGTCGGAGAGGTTCACCCCTCCACTTT; CDR3 protein: CASRTQGRRGSPLHF
V gene: TRBV18; D gene: NA; J gene: TRBJ1-5; CDR3 DNA: TGTGCCAGCTCACCTACAGGGCAGCCTCAGCCCCAGCATTTT; CDR3 protein: CASSPTGQPQPQHF
V gene: TRBV15; D gene: NA; J gene: TRBJ2-3; CDR3 DNA: TGTGCCACCAGCAGAGATCCTAGCACAGATACGCAGTATTTT; CDR3 protein: CATSRDPSTDTQYF
V gene: TRBV7-9; D gene: TRBD1; J gene: TRBJ2-7; CDR3 DNA: TGTGCCAGCAGCCCGACCGGGACAGGGGCCTACGAGCAGTACTTC; CDR3 protein: CASSPTGTGAYEQYF
V gene: TRBV6-6; D gene: NA; J gene: TRBJ2-7; CDR3 DNA: TGTGGCAGCAGGACCCGCGGTCAGAGCTACGAGCAGTACTTC; CDR3 protein: CGSRTRGQSYEQYF
V gene: TRBV19; D gene: NA; J gene: TRBJ1-2; CDR3 DNA: TGTGCCAGTAGTATGGATCGCTGGAGTTACGGCTACACCTTC; CDR3 protein: CASSMDRWSYGYTF
V gene: TRBV28; D gene: NA; J gene: TRBJ2-7; CDR3 DNA: TGTGCCAGCAGTTTCCCAGGTGGGGCGGCTAGACCCTTATCCTACGAGCAGTACTTC; CDR3 protein: CASSFPGGAARPLSYEQYF
V gene: TRBV6-1; D gene: NA; J gene: TRBJ2-4; CDR3 DNA: TGTGCCAGCAGTGAGGGGTGGAAGGGGGGGCGCACCAAAAACATTCAGTACTTC; CDR3 protein: CASSEGWKGGRTKNIQYF
V gene: TRBV6-5; D gene: NA; J gene: TRBJ1-5; CDR3 DNA: TGTGCCAGCAGACCGACAGGTAATAGCAATCAGCCCCAGCATTTT; CDR3 protein: CASRPTGNSNQPQHF
V gene: TRBV19; D gene: TRBD1; J gene: TRBJ1-5; CDR3 DNA: TGTGCCAGTAGTATAGATGACAGGGGGTGGTCCGGCAATCAGCCCCAGCATTTT; CDR3 protein: CASSIDDRGWSGNQPQHF
V gene: TRBV25-1; D gene: NA; J gene: TRBJ2-7; CDR3 DNA: TGTGCCAGCAGTGGCCGCGGTCCTAGCTCCTACGGGCAGTACTTC; CDR3 protein: CASSGRGPSSYGQYF
V gene: TRBV5-1; D gene: NA; J gene: TRBJ1-4; CDR3 DNA: TGCGCCAGCAGCTTCTACATGGGGGCAAGAGAAAAACTGTTTTTT; CDR3 protein: CASSFYMGAREKLFF
V gene: TRBV27; D gene: TRBD2; J gene: TRBJ2-2; CDR3 DNA: TGTGCCAGCACCAGACTAGCGGCGCAACCCGGGGAGCTGTTTTTT; CDR3 protein: CASTRLAAQPGELFF
V gene: TRBV10-3; D gene: TRBD1; J gene: TRBJ1-2; CDR3 DNA: TGTGCCATCATTCCCGACAGGGGGACGCAGGGCAACTATGGCTACACCTTC; CDR3 protein: CAIIPDRGTQGNYGYTF